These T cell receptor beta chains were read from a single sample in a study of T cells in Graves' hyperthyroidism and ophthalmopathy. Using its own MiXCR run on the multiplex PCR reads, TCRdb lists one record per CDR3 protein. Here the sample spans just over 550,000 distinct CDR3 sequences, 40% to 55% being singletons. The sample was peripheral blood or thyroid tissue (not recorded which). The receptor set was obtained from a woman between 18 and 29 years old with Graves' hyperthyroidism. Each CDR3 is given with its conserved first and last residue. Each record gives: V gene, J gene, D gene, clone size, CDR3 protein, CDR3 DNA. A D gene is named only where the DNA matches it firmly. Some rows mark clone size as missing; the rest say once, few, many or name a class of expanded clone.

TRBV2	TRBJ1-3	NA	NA	CASRDIRGNTIYF	TGTGCCAGCAGGGATATCAGGGGAAACACCATATATTTT
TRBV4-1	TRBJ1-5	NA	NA	CASSQGPQGNQPQHF	TGCGCCAGCAGCCAAGGGCCCCAGGGAAATCAGCCCCAGCATTTT
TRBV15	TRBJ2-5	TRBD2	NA	CATSPRRPGLAEETQYF	TGTGCCACCAGCCCGAGGCGGCCGGGACTAGCAGAAGAGACCCAGTACTTC
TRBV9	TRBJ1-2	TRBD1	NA	CASSSSPGTGRSDYGYTF	TGTGCCAGCAGCTCCTCCCCCGGGACAGGGCGAAGTGACTATGGCTACACCTTC
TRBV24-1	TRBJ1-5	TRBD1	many	CATSDRGTGVQPQHF	TGTGCCACCAGTGATCGCGGGACAGGGGTCCAGCCCCAGCATTTT
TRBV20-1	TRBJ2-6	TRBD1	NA	CSAADRVGANVLTF	TGCAGTGCGGCGGACAGGGTTGGGGCCAACGTCCTGACTTTC
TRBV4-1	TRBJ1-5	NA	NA	CASSPDSNSNQPQHF	TGCGCCAGCAGCCCTGACAGTAATAGCAATCAGCCCCAGCATTTT
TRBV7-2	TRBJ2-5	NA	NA	CASSRAWTPQETQYF	TGTGCCAGCAGCCGTGCCTGGACGCCGCAAGAGACCCAGTACTTC
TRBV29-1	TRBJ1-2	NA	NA	CSVEEGFTAGNTF	TGCAGCGTTGAAGAGGGGTTTACGGCCGGAAACACCTTC
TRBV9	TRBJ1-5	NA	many	CASSEGRSGPQPQHF	TGTGCCAGCAGCGAGGGACGTAGTGGACCTCAGCCCCAGCATTTT
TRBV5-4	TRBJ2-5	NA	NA	CASSPRAEPVETQYF	TGTGCCAGCAGCCCGAGGGCGGAGCCGGTGGAGACCCAGTACTTC
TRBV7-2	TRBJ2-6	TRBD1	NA	CASSGTGSNVLTF	TGTGCCAGCAGCGGGACAGGGTCCAACGTCCTGACTTTC
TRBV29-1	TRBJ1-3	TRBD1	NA	CSAAGTGRNTIYF	TGCAGCGCAGCCGGGACAGGGAGGAACACCATATATTTT
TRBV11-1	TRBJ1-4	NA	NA	CASSFGGRIGEKLFF	TGTGCCAGCAGCTTCGGGGGGCGCATCGGTGAAAAACTGTTTTTT
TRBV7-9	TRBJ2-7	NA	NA	CASSQDHRGVQNEQYF	TGCGCCAGCAGCCAAGATCATAGGGGCGTTCAGAACGAGCAGTACTTC
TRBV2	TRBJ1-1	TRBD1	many	CASGTGVNTEAFF	TGTGCCAGCGGGACAGGGGTGAACACTGAAGCTTTCTTT
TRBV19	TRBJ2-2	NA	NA	CASGRRGSEELFF	TGTGCCAGCGGAAGAAGGGGATCCGAGGAGCTGTTTTTT
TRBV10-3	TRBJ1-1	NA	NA	CAISESPGMNTEAFF	TGTGCCATCAGTGAGTCGCCGGGAATGAACACTGAAGCTTTCTTT
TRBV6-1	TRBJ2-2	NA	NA	CASKGVDTGELFF	TGTGCCAGCAAGGGCGTGGACACCGGGGAGCTGTTTTTT
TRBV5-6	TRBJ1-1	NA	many	CASSQRNTEAFF	TGTGCCAGCAGCCAACGGAACACTGAAGCTTTCTTT
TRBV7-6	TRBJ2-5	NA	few	CASSLPVEETQYF	TGTGCCAGCAGCTTACCAGTAGAAGAGACCCAGTACTTC
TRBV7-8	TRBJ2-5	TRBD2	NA	CASSSGTSGSKTQYF	TGTGCCAGCAGTTCCGGGACTAGCGGGAGTAAGACCCAGTACTTC
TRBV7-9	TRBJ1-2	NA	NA	CASSLDSGEGRGYTF	TGTGCCAGCAGCTTAGACTCGGGCGAAGGGCGAGGCTACACCTTC
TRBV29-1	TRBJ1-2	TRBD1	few	CSVERTGGASVGYTF	TGCAGCGTTGAGCGGACAGGGGGCGCATCCGTTGGCTACACCTTC
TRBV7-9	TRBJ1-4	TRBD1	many	CASSLAIGRGHEKLFF	TGTGCCAGCAGCTTAGCGATTGGCAGGGGGCATGAAAAACTGTTTTTT
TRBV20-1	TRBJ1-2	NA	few	CSALAGTNYGYTF	TGCAGTGCTTTGGCAGGGACTAACTATGGCTACACCTTC
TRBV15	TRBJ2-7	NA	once	CAASSLQGSDYEQYF	TGTGCCGCCAGCAGTTTACAGGGTTCCGACTACGAGCAGTACTTC
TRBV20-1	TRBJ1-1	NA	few	CSAPPTAMNTEAFF	TGCAGTGCCCCACCGACAGCTATGAACACTGAAGCTTTCTTT
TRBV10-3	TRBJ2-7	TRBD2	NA	CASSGVGLAEQRYERYF	TGTGCCAGCAGCGGAGTAGGGCTAGCGGAGCAGAGGTACGAGCGGTACTTC
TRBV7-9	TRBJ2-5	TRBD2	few	CASSPGGLQETQYF	TGTGCCAGCAGCCCGGGAGGGCTACAAGAGACCCAGTACTTC
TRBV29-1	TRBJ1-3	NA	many	CSGEGEPGNTIYF	TGCAGCGGAGAAGGGGAGCCGGGAAACACCATATATTTT
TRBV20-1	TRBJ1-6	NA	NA	CSAGGPRLYNSPLHF	TGCAGTGCGGGGGGACCGCGCCTGTATAATTCACCCCTCCACTTT
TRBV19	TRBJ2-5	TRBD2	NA	CASSAGLAGVQETQYF	TGTGCCAGTAGTGCTGGACTAGCGGGAGTTCAAGAGACCCAGTACTTC
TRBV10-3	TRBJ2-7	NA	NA	CAISEPGMSF	TGTGCCATCAGTGAGCCAGGGATGTCCTTC
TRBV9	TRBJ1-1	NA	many	CASSGTPGNTEAFF	TGTGCCAGCAGCGGGACACCCGGGAACACTGAAGCTTTCTTT
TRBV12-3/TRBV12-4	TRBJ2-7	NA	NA	CASSRKTGRYEQYF	TGTGCCAGCAGCCGAAAGACAGGGAGGTACGAGCAGTACTTC
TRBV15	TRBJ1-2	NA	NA	CATSREKTNYGYTF	TGTGCCACCAGCAGAGAGAAAACTAACTATGGCTACACCTTC
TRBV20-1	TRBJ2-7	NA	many	CSASRTYEQYF	TGCAGTGCTAGCCGGACCTACGAGCAGTACTTC
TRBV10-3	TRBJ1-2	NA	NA	CAISEDFYGYTF	TGTGCCATCAGTGAGGACTTCTATGGCTACACCTTC
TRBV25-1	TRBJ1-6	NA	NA	CAAQATWDNSPLHF	TGTGCCGCCCAGGCAACCTGGGATAATTCACCCCTCCACTTT
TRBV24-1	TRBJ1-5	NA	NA	CATSDQGQPQHF	TGTGCCACCAGCGATCAGGGTCAGCCCCAGCATTTT
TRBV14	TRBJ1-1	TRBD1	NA	CASSQVWTGMNTEAFF	TGTGCCAGCAGCCAAGTATGGACAGGGATGAACACTGAAGCTTTCTTT
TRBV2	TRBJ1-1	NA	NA	CASSVVRRGTNTEAFF	TGTGCCAGCAGCGTAGTTCGTAGGGGCACCAACACTGAAGCTTTCTTT
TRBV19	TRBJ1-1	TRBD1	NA	CASSISSGQGRSEAFF	TGTGCCAGTAGTATTTCGTCGGGACAGGGGAGGTCTGAAGCTTTCTTT
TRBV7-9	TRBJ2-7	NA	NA	CASSFVQTYEQYF	TGCGCCAGCAGCTTTGTCCAGACCTACGAGCAGTACTTC
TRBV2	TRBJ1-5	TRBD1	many	CASSRTGNNQPQHF	TGTGCCAGCAGCCGGACAGGGAACAATCAGCCCCAGCATTTT
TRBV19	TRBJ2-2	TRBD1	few	CASSIATGTAGELFF	TGTGCCAGTAGTATAGCCACCGGGACAGCCGGCGAGCTGTTTTTT
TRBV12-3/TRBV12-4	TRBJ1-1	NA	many	CASSLAWGTEAFF	TGTGCCAGCAGTTTAGCATGGGGCACTGAAGCTTTCTTT
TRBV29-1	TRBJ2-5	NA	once	CSKAQGRTRETQYF	TGCAGTAAAGCACAAGGGAGAACTCGAGAGACCCAGTACTTC
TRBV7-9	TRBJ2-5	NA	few	CASVGGTQETQYF	TGTGCCAGCGTTGGGGGCACCCAAGAGACCCAGTACTTC
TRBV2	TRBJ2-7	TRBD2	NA	CASSAYLLDSSGRRNEQYF	TGTGCCAGCAGTGCCTACCTCTTAGATTCTAGCGGGAGGAGAAACGAGCAGTACTTC